This note documents a single T cell receptor (beta chain) sequence. Germline V gene lookup returns CDR1 MNHNS and CDR2 SASEGT. The CDR3 runs to 13 residues. V was cut by 9 bases and J by 2 bases, with 14 bases left in between. The data were obtained in a study of shared clonotypes between healthy human individuals. The data were produced by immunoSEQ multiplex PCR, yet TCRdb's version contains in-frame clones alone and is incomplete. This table holds about half a million clones, 79% found once. The rearrangement uses TRBV6-1 and TRBJ2-7; D not certain. Sequencing was done on a sample of PBMCs. The receptor was derived from a woman aged 40 to 50 in good health. Some clones in this sample may be carry-over from other donors' samples. The CDR3 DNA reads TGTGCCAGTAAGACGACGGCCACCTACGAGCAGTACTTC. It codes for CASKTTATYEQYF.